This T cell receptor (beta chain) was sequenced in a study of cytotoxic CD8 clonotypes in ibrutinib-treated CLL. This clone was picked up one time. Its antigen remains unidentified. The ends were cut back, 6 bases at V and 3 bases at J, with 14 bases in the middle. The CDR3 is 14 amino acids. Per germline, CDR1 MDHEN and CDR2 SYDVKM. The table came from immunoSEQ multiplex PCR; TCRdb's copy has only in-frame clones and leaves some out. The sample lists around 97,000 clones, around 80% seen once, with 25% to 40% in the top ten. Study-wide results and limits: Sample timing was unmatched between remission and later-progressing patients; lymph nodes unstudied.

This receptor was taken from a human donor with chronic lymphocytic leukemia. This chain links TRBV28 with TRBJ1-2; possible D gene TRBD1, 5 bases. The source was PBMCs, collected after 12 months of ibrutinib treatment. The CDR3 protein is CASSERARDYGYTF. The DNA of the CDR3 is TGTGCCAGCAGCGAGAGGGCCAGGGACTATGGCTACACCTTC.